Listed below are T cell receptor beta chains from one sample, sequenced in a study of identical twins. TCRdb reanalysed the 5' RACE reads using MiXCR and keeps one entry per CDR3 protein. The data hold roughly 690,000 distinct CDR3 sequences, with around 6.1% observed a single time. Source material: naive T cells sorted from blood. These receptors were collected from a man younger than 35 in good health. CDR3s include the opening cysteine and the closing phenylalanine or tryptophan. Fields, in order: D gene, J gene, V gene, clone size, CDR3 DNA, CDR3 protein. The D gene is left open where the match is weak. A clone size is listed for some rows: how often the clone was seen (once, few, many), or a class if it is expanded.

>TRBD1|TRBJ2-4|TRBV3-1|-
TGTGCCAGCAGCCAAGATTACGGACAGGGACTCTTACCCAAAAACATTCAGTACTTC
CASSQDYGQGLLPKNIQYF
>TRBD2|TRBJ2-1|TRBV7-9|few
TGTGCCAGCAGCCCCCGGATAACTAGCGGAAATGAGCAGTTCTTC
CASSPRITSGNEQFF
>TRBD1|TRBJ2-7|TRBV3-1|few
TGTGCCAGCAGCCAAGTACCTGGACAGGGCTCCTACGAGCAGTACTTC
CASSQVPGQGSYEQYF
>-|TRBJ1-1|TRBV27|few
TGTGCCAGCGGGCCCTACAGGAACACTGAAGCTTTCTTT
CASGPYRNTEAFF
>-|TRBJ2-4|TRBV5-1|-
TGCGCCAGCAGAGGATACAGGGAAGCTGAAAACATTCAGTACTTC
CASRGYREAENIQYF
>TRBD2|TRBJ2-4|TRBV7-2|many
TGTGCCAGCAGCTTCCTAGCGGGAGAAAACATTCAGTACTTC
CASSFLAGENIQYF
>TRBD2|TRBJ2-5|TRBV6-5|few
TGTGCCAGCAGTTCCCCGCAGCGGGAGGGCGAGACCCAGTACTTC
CASSSPQREGETQYF
>-|TRBJ2-3|TRBV2|-
TGTGCCAGCAGAGGGGTTTCAGATACGCAGTATTTT
CASRGVSDTQYF
>TRBD1|TRBJ1-2|TRBV4-3|many
TGCGCCAGCAGCCAAGTAGGACAGGAGCACTATGGCTACACCTTC
CASSQVGQEHYGYTF
>TRBD1|TRBJ2-2|TRBV6-2/TRBV6-3|-
TGTGCCAGCAGTTACTCGACAGGGCCCGCCGGGGAGCTGTTTTTT
CASSYSTGPAGELFF
>-|TRBJ2-1|TRBV28|few
TGTGCCAGCAACCCCCGTAGGGCCAATGAGCAGTTCTTC
CASNPRRANEQFF
>-|TRBJ1-2|TRBV12-3/TRBV12-4|few
TGTGCCAGCAGTTTATTTGGGACTGATTCATATGGCTACACCTTC
CASSLFGTDSYGYTF
>-|TRBJ2-5|TRBV7-8|few
TGTGCCAGCAGCTCTTATAGCGAGACCCAGTACTTC
CASSSYSETQYF
>-|TRBJ1-4|TRBV5-1|many
TGCGCCAGCAGTCAAGAAAGTAATGAAAAACTGTTTTTT
CASSQESNEKLFF
>TRBD1|TRBJ2-2|TRBV12-3/TRBV12-4|many
TGTGCCAGCAATGCAAGGGGGCGGAACACCGGGGAGCTGTTTTTT
CASNARGRNTGELFF
>-|TRBJ2-7|TRBV18|many
TGTGCCAGCTCACCACCAAGCGGCCAGAGCTCCTACGAGCAGTACTTC
CASSPPSGQSSYEQYF
>-|TRBJ2-5|TRBV10-3|few
TGTGCCATCAGTGGACAGGGACTAGGCGCTGGAGAGACCCAGTACTTC
CAISGQGLGAGETQYF
>TRBD2|TRBJ2-1|TRBV5-1|many
TGCGCCAGCAGCGGGGGACTAGCGGGACCTTACAATGAGCAGTTCTTC
CASSGGLAGPYNEQFF
>TRBD1|TRBJ1-5|TRBV30|many
TGTGCCTGGAGCGAAGGGGGCAGTCAGCCCCAGCATTTT
CAWSEGGSQPQHF
>TRBD1|TRBJ1-4|TRBV4-1|few
TGCGCCAGCAGCCCGCCGGACAGGGGAATTAATGAAAAACTGTTTTTT
CASSPPDRGINEKLFF
>-|TRBJ2-5|TRBV7-2|-
TGTGCCAGCAGCTCGGTGGGGTGGGGCAAAGAGACCCAGTACTTC
CASSSVGWGKETQYF
>-|TRBJ1-1|TRBV20-1|many
TGCAGTGCTAGAGTGCATTGGGTCCCGAACACTGAAGCTTTCTTT
CSARVHWVPNTEAFF
>TRBD2|TRBJ2-1|TRBV12-3/TRBV12-4|many
TGTGCCAGCAGTCCTCTAGCGGGACGATACAATGAGCAGTTCTTC
CASSPLAGRYNEQFF
>-|TRBJ2-1|TRBV4-3|many
TGCGCCAGCAGCCAAGATGGGGGGTTAGATGAGCAGTTCTTC
CASSQDGGLDEQFF
>-|TRBJ2-1|TRBV4-3|-
TGCGCCAGCAGCGAGAATTCAAATGAGCAGTTCTTC
CASSENSNEQFF
>-|TRBJ1-4|TRBV28|-
TGTGCCAGCAGTTTGGCCATGGACAGTTTCTTTCGAGAAAAACTGTTTTTT
CASSLAMDSFFREKLFF
>TRBD1|TRBJ1-3|TRBV25-1|-
TGTGCCAGCAGCGATACGACAGGGTCCGGAAACACCATATATTTT
CASSDTTGSGNTIYF
>TRBD2|TRBJ2-1|TRBV10-3|-
TGTGCCATCAGTGGGGCAGCGGGAGGGCGCAATGAGCAGTTCTTC
CAISGAAGGRNEQFF
>TRBD2|TRBJ2-7|TRBV20-1|many
TGCAGTGCCCAAGACACTAGCGAGAGCTCCTACGAGCAGTACTTC
CSAQDTSESSYEQYF
>-|TRBJ1-5|TRBV20-1|-
TGCAGTGCTAGAGATCCGGGGCCCCGCAATCAGCCCCAGCATTTT
CSARDPGPRNQPQHF
>TRBD2|TRBJ2-5|TRBV6-5|-
TGTGCCAGCAGTTCCCATTGGTCTGGACTAGCGGAAGAGACCCAGTACTTC
CASSSHWSGLAEETQYF
>TRBD2|TRBJ2-7|TRBV12-3/TRBV12-4|few
TGTGCCAGCAGGGGCACGACAAGCGGGAGGGCCTACGAGCAGTACTTC
CASRGTTSGRAYEQYF
>-|TRBJ2-2|TRBV5-1|few
TGCGCCAGCAATAACGGCAGGGTGGACACCGGGGAGCTGTTTTTT
CASNNGRVDTGELFF
>-|TRBJ2-1|TRBV6-2/TRBV6-3|-
TGTGCCAGCAGGAAGGGAAGTAGGGATGAGCAGTTCTTC
CASRKGSRDEQFF
>-|TRBJ2-1|TRBV29-1|many
TGCAGCGTTGACGGAAGCTCCTACAATGAGCAGTTCTTC
CSVDGSSYNEQFF
>TRBD2|TRBJ2-2|TRBV30|few
TGTGCCTGGGAAGCCGGACTAGCGGGCACCGGGGAGCTGTTTTTT
CAWEAGLAGTGELFF
>-|TRBJ2-6|TRBV4-3|-
TGCGCCAGCAGCCAAGATGTAGCCGGGGGCGTTCGATCTGGGGCCAACGTCCTGACTTTC
CASSQDVAGGVRSGANVLTF
>-|TRBJ2-2|TRBV7-9|few
TGTGCCAGCAGCTTAAAGGGGTTTACCGGGGAGCTGTTTTTT
CASSLKGFTGELFF
>-|TRBJ2-7|TRBV19|-
TGTGCCAGTAGCCCGGGGGCCTATCTACCCTACGAGCAGTACTTC
CASSPGAYLPYEQYF
>-|TRBJ2-2|TRBV20-1|many
TGCAGTGCTAAAACTCTAGAGAGCGGGGAGCTGTTTTTT
CSAKTLESGELFF
>-|TRBJ1-5|TRBV28|many
TGTGCCAGCAGTCCCCATGTAGGGGATAGCAATCAGCCCCAGCATTTT
CASSPHVGDSNQPQHF
>-|TRBJ2-3|TRBV29-1|many
TGCAGCGTTGAAGCCGCAGGTCTGACAGATACGCAGTATTTT
CSVEAAGLTDTQYF
>TRBD1|TRBJ2-5|TRBV5-1|-
TGCGCCAGCAGCCGGGACAGCCTAAGGGGAACCCAGTACTTC
CASSRDSLRGTQYF
>-|TRBJ2-7|TRBV28|many
TGTGCCAGCAGAAATATGGGCGAGCAGTACTTC
CASRNMGEQYF
>-|TRBJ2-2|TRBV6-2/TRBV6-3|many
TGTGCCAGCAGGCCAGGGGCCGGGGAGCTGTTTTTT
CASRPGAGELFF
>TRBD2|TRBJ2-3|TRBV24-1|-
TGTGCCACCAGAGACACTAGCGGGAGCACAGATACGCAGTATTTT
CATRDTSGSTDTQYF
>-|TRBJ1-1|TRBV5-1|many
TGCGCCAGCAGGGACTACAGGGACACTGAAGCTTTCTTT
CASRDYRDTEAFF
>-|TRBJ2-2|TRBV9|few
TGTGCCAGCAGCATCAAGCCGGGACCCCGAACGGGCGGGGAGCTGTTTTTT
CASSIKPGPRTGGELFF
>-|TRBJ1-1|TRBV12-3/TRBV12-4|many
TGTGCCAGCAGGGACCCCAGGGGAACTGAAGCTTTCTTT
CASRDPRGTEAFF
>TRBD2|TRBJ2-5|TRBV12-3/TRBV12-4|many
TGTGCCAGCAGTTTTGTAGCGGGAATCCAAGAGACCCAGTACTTC
CASSFVAGIQETQYF
>-|TRBJ1-5|TRBV7-6|-
TGTGCCAGCAGCTTAGGTAGGGGCTATCAGCCCCAGCATTTT
CASSLGRGYQPQHF